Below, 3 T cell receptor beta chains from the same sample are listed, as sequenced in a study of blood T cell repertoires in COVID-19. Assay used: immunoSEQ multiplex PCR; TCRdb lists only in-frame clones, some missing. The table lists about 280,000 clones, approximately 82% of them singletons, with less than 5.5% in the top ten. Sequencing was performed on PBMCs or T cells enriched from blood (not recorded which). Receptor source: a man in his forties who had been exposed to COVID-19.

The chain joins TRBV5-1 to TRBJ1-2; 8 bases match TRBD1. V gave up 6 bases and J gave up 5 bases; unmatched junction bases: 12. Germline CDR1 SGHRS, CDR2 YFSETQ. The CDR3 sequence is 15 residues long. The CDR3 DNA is TGCGCCAGCACCCCAACAGGGGGACACTCGTATGGCTACACCTTC. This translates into CASTPTGGHSYGYTF.

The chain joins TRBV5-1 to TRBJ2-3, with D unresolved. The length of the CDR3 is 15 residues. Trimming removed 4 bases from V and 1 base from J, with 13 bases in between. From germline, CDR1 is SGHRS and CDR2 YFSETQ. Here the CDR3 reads CASSPPGVGTDTQYF. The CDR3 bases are TGCGCCAGCAGCCCGCCCGGAGTAGGCACAGATACGCAGTATTTT.

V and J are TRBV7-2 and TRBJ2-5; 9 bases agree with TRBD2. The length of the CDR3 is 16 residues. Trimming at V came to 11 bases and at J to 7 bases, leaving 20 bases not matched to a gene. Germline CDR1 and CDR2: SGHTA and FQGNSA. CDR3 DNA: TGTGCCTCCTCCCGGAGCGGCGGGAGGGCAAGTGTGACCCAGTACTTC. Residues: CASSRSGGRASVTQYF.